Shown below are 30 T cell receptor beta chains from a single sample sequenced in a study of regulatory T cells in long-lasting Graves disease. Relying on iRepertoire HTBI primers and Arm-PCR of CDR3 regions, the team built TCR beta libraries. A single record per CDR3 protein comes from TCRdb applying MiXCR to the multiplex PCR reads. The sample includes 400,000 to 500,000 distinct CDR3 sequences, about 20% of them seen just once. Time point in this sample: persistent/refractory GD, antithyroid drugs over 5 years with positive TRAb. PBMC-extracted RNA yielded the TCR library. Sequencing used peripheral blood mononuclear cells (PBMCs), obtained when the disease was refractory, from a patient treated with antithyroid drugs. These receptor sequences come from a female donor with Graves disease.

This clonotype was seen more than once but under ten times. Here the CDR3 reads CASSYSPSYEQYF. The CDR3 nucleotides are TGTGCCAGCAGTTACAGTCCATCCTACGAGCAGTACTTC. The chain carries TRBV6-5 and TRBJ2-7; D is uncertain. The CDR3 is made up of 13 amino acids. The germline V gene encodes CDR1 MNHEY and CDR2 SVGAGI. The V end was cut by 2 bases, the J end by 1 base, with 6 bases between.

This clonotype was seen ten or more times. The J gene is TRBJ2-7, the V gene TRBV15, with D tentatively TRBD1 (5 bases). CDR1 LNHNV and CDR2 YYDKDF come from the germline V gene (reference sequence). This CDR3 has 13 residues. The ends were cut back, 1 base at V and 3 bases at J, with 7 bases in the middle. The CDR3 spells CATSRGTFYEQYF. As DNA, the CDR3 is TGTGCCACCAGCAGAGGGACATTCTACGAGCAGTACTTC. Full variable domain (outside the CDR3, taken from reference TRBV15 and TRBJ2-7): DAMVIQNPRYQVTQFGKPVTLSCSQTLNHNVMYWYQQKSSQAPKLLFHYYDKDFNNEADTPDNFQSRRPNTSFCFLDIRSPGLGDTAMYLCATSRGTFYEQYFGPGTRLTVT.

This clonotype has just a few counts. V and J are TRBV6-9 and TRBJ1-5, with D tentatively TRBD1 (5 bases). CDR1 is MNHGY, CDR2 SVAAGI, per germline. V dropped 2 bases and J dropped 1 base, with 6 bases sitting between them. CDR3 length: 14 amino acids. CDR3 loop: CASSYKGSNQPQHF. Written as DNA, the CDR3 is TGTGCCAGCAGTTATAAGGGGAGCAATCAGCCCCAGCATTTT.

A few counts support this clonotype. The gene calls are TRBV28 and TRBJ2-1; D is uncertain. V was clipped by 6 bases and J by 13 bases, with 25 bases between them. The CDR3 loop spans 15 amino acids. Germline V gives CDR1 MDHEN, CDR2 SYDVKM. The DNA for the CDR3 is TGTGCCAGCAGCCCGATTAGGGCGAACCCTCTCCATCAGTTCTTC. Translating it yields CASSPIRANPLHQFF.

This clonotype was seen more than once but under ten times. The chain is built from TRBV15 and TRBJ1-2; D gene unclear. The length of the CDR3 is 12 residues. V lost 2 bases to trimming and J lost 3 bases, with 4 bases between them. Per the germline V gene, CDR1 is LNHNV and CDR2 is YYDKDF (reference sequence). In nucleotides, the CDR3 is TGTGCCACCAGCAGACGAGACTATGGCTACACCTTC. It yields the protein CATSRRDYGYTF.

This clonotype was observed at least ten times. The chain couples TRBV2 to TRBJ1-2; D ambiguous. V lost 2 bases and J lost 2, with 18 bases in between. The CDR3 is 17 residues long. The germline CDR1 and CDR2 sequences are SNHLY and FYNNEI. Written as DNA, the CDR3 is TGTGCCAGCAGTGAATACCGCGGGTCAGCGACCAACTATGGCTACACCTTC. Translated, it gives CASSEYRGSATNYGYTF.

The V call is TRBV5-1, the J call TRBJ2-7, with D tentatively TRBD1 or TRBD2 (5 bases each). The CDR3 loop spans 13 amino acids. V lost 4 bases and J lost 6, with 14 bases in between. Germline assignment: CDR1 SGHRS and CDR2 YFSETQ. The CDR3 loop reads CASSIGTASEQYF. In nucleotides, the CDR3 is TGCGCCAGCAGCATTGGGACGGCGAGCGAGCAGTACTTC.

This clonotype was detected a few times. The chain carries TRBV19 and TRBJ2-6; a weak D match, TRBD1 (5 bases). The CDR3 runs 16 residues. The germline V and J ends were trimmed by 4 bases and 0 bases, with 10 bases remaining between them. In germline, CDR1 is LNHDA, CDR2 SQIVND (reference sequence). Written as DNA, the CDR3 is TGTGCCAGTAGTAGACCAGGGATCTCTGGGGCCAACGTCCTGACTTTC. Its protein is CASSRPGISGANVLTF.

This chain uses TRBV12-3 or TRBV12-4 with TRBJ2-1; D unresolved. Trimming took 5 bases from V and 4 from J, leaving 9 bases between them. The CDR3 is 13 amino acids. DNA of the CDR3: TGTGCCAGCAGTCCCCTATCATACAATGAGCAGTTCTTC. Its translation is CASSPLSYNEQFF.

V gene TRBV9 combines with J gene TRBJ1-1, with a weak D call TRBD1 (5 bases). The CDR3 is made up of 12 amino acids. Trimming removed 4 bases from V and 7 bases from J, with 11 bases in between. Germline-derived CDR1 and CDR2 are SGDLS and YYNGEE. Here the CDR3 reads CASSQTGYEAFF. The CDR3 bases are TGTGCCAGCAGCCAAACAGGATATGAAGCTTTCTTT.

This clonotype was recorded many times. The chain carries TRBV5-1 and TRBJ1-1, with 10 nucleotides matching TRBD1. The CDR3 consists of 15 residues. Germline values: CDR1 SGHRS, CDR2 YFSETQ. J gave up 3 bases and V 4 bases, and 6 bases lay outside the gene matches. In nucleotides, the CDR3 is TGCGCCAGCAGCCGTGGACAGGGGGTGTACACTGAAGCTTTCTTT. Translated, it gives CASSRGQGVYTEAFF.

This clonotype was seen more than once but under ten times. CDR3 DNA sequence: TGCAGTGCTAGAACCCCTCAGGGGGGCCGGAGCTATGGCTACACCTTC. Its translation: CSARTPQGGRSYGYTF. The chain links TRBV20-1 to TRBJ1-2, with TRBD1 identical over 7 bases. The V gene's germline CDR1 is DFQATT and CDR2 SNEGSKA (reference sequence). The CDR3 loop spans 16 amino acids. Trimming cost V 2 bases and J 4 bases; bases outside gene matches: 13.

This clonotype was detected ten times or more. This chain uses TRBV15 with TRBJ2-2, with D possibly matching TRBD1 (5 bases). Germline CDR1 reads LNHNV; CDR2 reads YYDKDF (reference sequence). The CDR3 contains 14 residues. V was pared by 7 bases and J by 3 bases, with 12 bases between. CDR3 region: CATTPTAYTGELFF. The CDR3 region has the DNA TGTGCCACCACCCCGACAGCCTACACCGGGGAGCTGTTTTTT.

This clonotype was observed many times. The chain uses TRBV28 and TRBJ2-7, with 10 bases identical to TRBD1. Germline V gives CDR1 MDHEN, CDR2 SYDVKM. V was clipped by 5 bases and J by 0 bases; unmatched bases: 7. The CDR3 totals 16 residues. As DNA, the CDR3 is TGTGCCAGCAGTCCCACAGGACAGGGGGGCTCCTACGAGCAGTACTTC. It encodes CASSPTGQGGSYEQYF.

The chain carries TRBV28 and TRBJ2-1; D is possibly TRBD2 (6 bases). V dropped 2 bases and J dropped 1 base, with 15 bases sitting between them. Per the germline V gene, CDR1 is MDHEN and CDR2 is SYDVKM. The CDR3 spans 17 residues. CDR3 amino acids: CASSLGSAGGSYNEQFF. CDR3 in DNA: TGTGCCAGCAGTTTAGGTAGTGCCGGGGGTTCCTACAATGAGCAGTTCTTC.

This clonotype showed up many times. The gene calls are TRBV27 and TRBJ1-1, with a tentative D call TRBD1 (5 bases). Trimming took 2 bases from V and 2 from J, leaving 12 bases between them. This CDR3 is built from 15 residues. Looked up from germline, CDR1 is MNHEY and CDR2 is SMNVEV (reference sequence). In nucleotides, the CDR3 is TGTGCCAGCAGTTTAACTCCAGGGAGCAACACTGAAGCTTTCTTT. Translating gives CASSLTPGSNTEAFF.

This clonotype was observed a few times. DNA of the CDR3: TGTGCCAGCAGCCAGGAACAGCGGGGGGCAGAGACCCAGTACTTC. Translated: CASSQEQRGAETQYF. The rearrangement joins TRBV4-2 to TRBJ2-5; 9 positions agree with TRBD2. Germline lookup yields CDR1 LGHNA and CDR2 YNFKEQ. This CDR3 has 15 residues. With V trimmed by 3 bases and J by 4 bases, 6 bases remained unmatched.

The chain combines TRBV29-1 with TRBJ2-5; TRBD1 agrees at 8 bases. The trim removed 7 bases at V and 2 bases at J, leaving 6 bases unmatched. The CDR3 consists of 13 residues. In germline, CDR1 is SQVTM, CDR2 ANQGSEA. In nucleotides, the CDR3 is TGCAGCGGCACCGGGACAGGTCAAGAGACCCAGTACTTC. It is translated as CSGTGTGQETQYF.

The rearrangement links TRBV5-5 to TRBJ2-7; TRBD2 is a possible D gene (5 bases). Deletions cut 4 bases from V and 3 bases from J, with 17 bases between. The germline CDR1 and CDR2 sequences are SGHKS and YYEKEE (reference sequence). The CDR3 runs to 15 residues. CDR3 DNA sequence: TGTGCCAGCAGCCCACCCGGGATAACCCTCTACGAGCAGTACTTC. It yields the protein CASSPPGITLYEQYF.

The table lists this clonotype with many counts. The rearrangement joins TRBV28 to TRBJ1-5; a possible D gene is TRBD1 (5 bases). Trimming shortened V by 6 bases and J by 5 bases, and 20 bases separated the two germline ends. The CDR3 has 16 amino acids. Germline V gene sequence: CDR1 MDHEN, CDR2 SYDVKM. DNA of the CDR3: TGTGCCAGCAGCTTGGGGGGAGCCGGGCATCATCAGCCCCAGCATTTT. Amino acid sequence: CASSLGGAGHHQPQHF.

This clonotype was observed at least ten times. The CDR3 DNA reads as TGTGCCAGCAGTTTCCCTTCCGGTGAGCAGTTCTTC. Encoded protein: CASSFPSGEQFF. V gene TRBV12-3 or TRBV12-4 combines with J gene TRBJ2-1; D is uncertain. The CDR3 covers 12 residues. Trimming took 3 bases from V and 9 from J, leaving 9 bases between them.

This clonotype has ten or more counts. The gene calls are TRBV12-3 or TRBV12-4 and TRBJ2-7; weak D call: TRBD1 (6 bases). Between the trimmed V and J ends, which lost 3 bases and 6 bases, there was a span of 18 bases. CDR3 length: 15 amino acids. CDR3 coding DNA: TGTGCCAGCAGTTTGTATGGTGGGGGCCCTGGCGAGCAGTACTTC. Its translation: CASSLYGGGPGEQYF.

The genes are TRBV29-1 and TRBJ2-3; TRBD1 matches at 9 bases. The CDR3 covers 13 residues. V lost 6 bases, J lost 6 bases, and 7 bases stayed unmatched. Germline V lookup: CDR1 SQVTM, CDR2 ANQGSEA. The chain's CDR3 is CSVRTGAADTQYF. DNA of the CDR3: TGCAGCGTACGGACAGGGGCCGCGGATACGCAGTATTTT.

This clonotype showed up just a few times. The rearrangement uses TRBV7-2 and TRBJ2-7, with D perhaps TRBD1 (5 bases). This CDR3 has 16 amino acids. From germline, CDR1 is SGHTA and CDR2 FQGNSA. V lost 1 base to trimming and J lost 4 bases, with 17 bases between them. DNA of the CDR3: TGTGCCAGCAGCTTAGGGCCGGCAAGGACACCTTACGAGCAGTACTTC. Its translation is CASSLGPARTPYEQYF. The whole variable domain, filled in from reference TRBV7-2 and TRBJ2-7, reads GAGVSQSPSNKVTEKGKDVELRCDPISGHTALYWYRQSLGQGLEFLIYFQGNSAPDKSGLPSDRFSAERTGGSVSTLTIQRTQQEDSAVYLCASSLGPARTPYEQYFGPGTRLTVT.

This clonotype has more than one count but fewer than ten. The chain links TRBV6-1 to TRBJ2-5; weak D call: TRBD2 (6 bases). Trimming removed 0 bases from V and 1 base from J, with 12 bases in between. Germline V gene lookup returns CDR1 MNHNS and CDR2 SASEGT. CDR3 length: 16 amino acids. Here the CDR3 DNA reads TGTGCCAGCAGTGAAGCGTACGGGGACTTCCAAGAGACCCAGTACTTC. Its translation is CASSEAYGDFQETQYF.

Only a few counts were recorded for this clonotype. This chain links TRBV19 with TRBJ2-2; TRBD2 matches at 8 bases. This CDR3 has 12 amino acids. CDR1 is LNHDA and CDR2 is SQIVND in the germline V gene (reference sequence). The J segment lost 7 bases and the V segment lost 5 bases, leaving 0 bases of the junction unmatched. CDR3 region: CASSREGGELFF. The CDR3 DNA is TGTGCCAGTAGTCGGGAGGGCGGGGAGCTGTTTTTT.

This clonotype has ten or more counts. One end of the junction varies from germline; a read error may be responsible. This sequence joins TRBV5-1 and TRBJ2-4; D unclear. This CDR3 has 14 residues. In germline, CDR1 is SGHRS, CDR2 YFSETQ. The CDR3 protein is CASSLEVAKNIQYF. DNA for the CDR3: TGTGCCAGCAGTTTAGAGGTAGCCAAAAACATTCAGTACTTC.

This sequence joins TRBV3-1 and TRBJ1-2; D gene ambiguous. CDR3 length equals 13 residues. Germline V lookup: CDR1 LGHDT, CDR2 YNNKEL (reference sequence). V gave up 0 bases and J gave up 12 bases, with 14 bases separating them. The CDR3 loop is CASSQDSNGPDTF. As DNA, the CDR3 is TGTGCCAGCAGCCAAGATTCGAACGGGCCGGACACCTTC.

In this sample, this clonotype turned up a few times. The chain has TRBV30 and TRBJ2-4; D gene uncertain. V was cut by 3 bases and J by 1 base, with 7 bases left in between. In germline, CDR1 is GTSNPN, CDR2 SVGIG (reference sequence). This CDR3 has 13 amino acids. CDR3 coding DNA: TGTGCCTGGAGCCCCGAGGCCAAAAACATTCAGTACTTC. Translation gives CAWSPEAKNIQYF.

This chain links TRBV7-2 with TRBJ2-7, with TRBD2 matching 7 bases. V was pared by 1 base and J by 6 bases, with 6 bases of the junction left unmatched. CDR1 is SGHTA, CDR2 FQGNSA, per germline. This CDR3 contains 14 residues. The CDR3 DNA reads TGTGCCAGCAGCTTAGGTAGGACTAGGGGCGAGCAGTACTTC. Translating it yields CASSLGRTRGEQYF. The full variable domain, with the rest looked up from reference TRBV7-2 and TRBJ2-7, is GAGVSQSPSNKVTEKGKDVELRCDPISGHTALYWYRQSLGQGLEFLIYFQGNSAPDKSGLPSDRFSAERTGGSVSTLTIQRTQQEDSAVYLCASSLGRTRGEQYFGPGTRLTVT.